This TCR beta chain was captured by sequencing in a study of human T cells and chemical hapten exposure. Study-level background: The sensitizer, 2% DPC, was used on around 2 cm by around 2 cm of upper inner arm skin. TCR yields per sample varied, mainly owing to small pooled library volume differences. Findings and limits, study-wide: Expanded TCRs grouped into significantly more large CDR3 similarity clusters than controls produced.

The sample holds a few counts of this clonotype. Antigen unknown. Each CDR3 protein is one row after TCRdb ran MiXCR on the RACE reads. The repertoire holds roughly 250,000 distinct CDR3 sequences, about 9% seen once, with roughly 2.5% in the top ten. CDR1 SGHRS and CDR2 YFSETQ come from the germline V gene. The CDR3 is 16 amino acids. The trim removed 3 bases at V and 10 bases at J, leaving 13 bases unmatched. The time point: pre-sensitization, week 0. The treatment here: therapeutic diphenylcyclopropenone sensitization with weekly scalp DPC. This sequence joins TRBV5-1 and TRBJ2-1, with 10 bases fitting TRBD1. This TCR derives from a woman in her 40s with alopecia areata. Some clones in this sample may be carry-over from other donors' samples. The input for sequencing was whole blood, taken in connection with sensitization to the hapten diphenylcyclopropenone (DPC). The CDR3 bases are TGCGCCAGCAGCTGGACCACGGGACAGGGGTTTAGCGAGCAGTTCTTC. As protein: CASSWTTGQGFSEQFF.